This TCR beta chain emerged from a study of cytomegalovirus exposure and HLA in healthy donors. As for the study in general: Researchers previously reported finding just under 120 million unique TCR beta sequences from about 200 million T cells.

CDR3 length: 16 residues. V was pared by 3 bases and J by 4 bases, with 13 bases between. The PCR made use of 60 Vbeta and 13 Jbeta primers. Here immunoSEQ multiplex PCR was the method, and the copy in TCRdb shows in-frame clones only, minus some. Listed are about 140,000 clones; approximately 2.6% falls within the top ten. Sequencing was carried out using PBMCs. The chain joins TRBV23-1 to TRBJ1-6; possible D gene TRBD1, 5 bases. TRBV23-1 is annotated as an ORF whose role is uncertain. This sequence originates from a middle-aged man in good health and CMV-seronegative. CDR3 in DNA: TGCGCCAGCAGTCAGGACATATCCCCATATAATTCACCCCTCCACTTT. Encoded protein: CASSQDISPYNSPLHF.